These 2 T cell receptor beta chains were all obtained from the same sample, sequenced in a study of T-cell memory formation after mild COVID-19. From the 5' RACE reads, TCRdb called clonotypes with MiXCR, one entry per CDR3 protein. In the table there are under 250,000 distinct CDR3 sequences, 15% of which are singletons. Sequencing was done on a sample of PBMCs or a T cell subset sorted from them (not recorded which). The receptors were sampled from an adult woman who had mild COVID-19 (a few samples of this study predate the infection). Cell type and time point are not known.

V gene TRBV4-1 combines with J gene TRBJ1-1, with no clear D. The germline V gene encodes CDR1 MGHRA and CDR2 YSYEKL. V dropped 6 bases and J dropped 1 base, with 6 bases sitting between them. The CDR3 is 12 residues long. The CDR3 DNA reads as TGCGCCAGCAGATCAGCGAACACTGAAGCTTTCTTT. Encoded protein: CASRSANTEAFF.

V and J are TRBV7-2 and TRBJ1-2, with D unclear. Germline CDR1 is SGHTA and CDR2 is FQGNSA. V was shortened by 7 bases and J by 2 bases, with 11 bases between the two germline ends. The CDR3 length is 13 residues. The CDR3 nucleotides are TGTGCCAGCATGCTATCGGGGAACTATGGCTACACCTTC. Translated, it gives CASMLSGNYGYTF.